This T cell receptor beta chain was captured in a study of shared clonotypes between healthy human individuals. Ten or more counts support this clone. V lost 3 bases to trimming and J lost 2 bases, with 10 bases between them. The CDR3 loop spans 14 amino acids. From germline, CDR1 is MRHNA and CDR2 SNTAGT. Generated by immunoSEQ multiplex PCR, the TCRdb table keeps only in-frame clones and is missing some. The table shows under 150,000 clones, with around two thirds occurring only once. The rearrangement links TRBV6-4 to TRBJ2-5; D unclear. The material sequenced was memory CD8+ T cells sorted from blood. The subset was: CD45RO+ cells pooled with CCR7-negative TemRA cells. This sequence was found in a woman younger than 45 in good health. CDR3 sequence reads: CASSEGGSQETQYF. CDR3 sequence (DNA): TGTGCCAGCAGTGAGGGCGGCTCGCAAGAGACCCAGTACTTC.